This T cell receptor (beta chain) was found in a study of T cell clones after liver transplantation. Study overall: TCRbeta sequencing after a pre-transplant mixed lymphocyte reaction identified graft-donor-reactive clones, later tracked in post-transplant blood. Broader study findings: Post-transplant, graft-donor-reactive CD4 TCRbeta sequences in blood dropped significantly in most of the 8 subjects. Graft donor-reactive T cells possibly entered the graft instead of undergoing deletion.

The germline V and J ends were trimmed by 5 bases and 9 bases, with 10 bases remaining between them. The CDR3 has 11 amino acids. The germline V gene encodes CDR1 LNHDA and CDR2 SQIVND (reference sequence). Produced via immunoSEQ multiplex PCR; TCRdb's table is partial and in-frame only. The sample lists approximately 1,500 clones; approximately 38% were seen once. This clone appeared a few times. No antigen is known for it. Sequencing of dividing CFSE-low cells from the MLR defined alloreactive TCRbeta sequences. Stimulators were graft donor PBMCs, splenocytes, lymph-node cells, or third-party PBMCs for pre-transplant recipient cells.

This chain connects TRBV19 to TRBJ1-2; D may be TRBD1 (5 bases). The sequence derives from a human patient who received a liver transplant. The T cells may partly be graft donor cells. The sequencing input was CD4+ T cells from cultured PBMCs. CDR3 residues: CASSGGLSYTF. As DNA, the CDR3 is TGTGCCAGTAGTGGGGGGTTGAGCTACACCTTC.